These T cell receptor beta chains were read from a single sample in a study of OX40 agonist ivuxolimab in advanced cancers. Generated by immunoSEQ multiplex PCR, the TCRdb table keeps only in-frame clones and is missing some. The sample holds about 90,000 clones, under 95% seen once. The sequencing here drew on CD4+ or CD8+ T cells sorted from blood, taken in a trial of the OX40 agonist ivuxolimab. Receptor source: an adult with an advanced solid tumor such as melanoma, head and neck, liver or kidney cancer. Both conserved end residues are part of each CDR3. The D gene is left open where the match is weak. Expanded clones are given a class, and other clones once, few, many or no size at all.

D,size,length,J,V,DNA,CDR3
-,-,13,TRBJ1-2,TRBV11-2,TGTGCCAGCAGCCCACCGGGAGTAGTCGGCTACACCTTC,CASSPPGVVGYTF
-,-,14,TRBJ1-1,TRBV4-1,TGCGCCAGCAGCCTTTCGGGACACCTCACTGAAGCTTTCTTT,CASSLSGHLTEAFF
TRBD1,-,16,TRBJ1-2,TRBV9,TGTGCCAGCAGCGGTCCGGGACAGGGGGCAAACTATGGCTACACCTTC,CASSGPGQGANYGYTF
-,-,11,TRBJ2-7,TRBV29-1,TGCAGCGTTGGAGAGGGGGACGAGCAGTACTTC,CSVGEGDEQYF
TRBD1,once,15,TRBJ2-3,TRBV7-9,TGTGCCAGCAGCTTAAGGACAGGGAGCACAGATACGCAGTATTTT,CASSLRTGSTDTQYF
-,-,18,TRBJ1-1,TRBV4-1,TGCGCCAGCAGCCAAGATATAACGGACATGGGGAGGGGCACTGAAGCTTTCTTT,CASSQDITDMGRGTEAFF
TRBD2,-,14,TRBJ2-7,TRBV30,TGTGCCTGGAGTAGCGGGACCGGCCTCTACGAGCAGTACTTC,CAWSSGTGLYEQYF
-,-,15,TRBJ1-6,TRBV30,TGTGCCTGGAGTGTCGGGGCGCCTGGGAATTCACCCCTCCACTTT,CAWSVGAPGNSPLHF
TRBD2,few,16,TRBJ2-7,TRBV5-1,TGCGCCAGCAGCTTTAGCGGGAGCGACCTCTCCTACGAGCAGTACTTC,CASSFSGSDLSYEQYF
-,-,15,TRBJ1-2,TRBV5-3,TGTGCCAGAAGGGAGGGTCCGAGAAAGAACTATGGCTACACCTTC,CARREGPRKNYGYTF
TRBD2,-,13,TRBJ2-5,TRBV6-6,TGTGCCAGCAGTTTGCGCGGGAGTGAGACCCAGTACTTC,CASSLRGSETQYF
-,-,14,TRBJ2-7,TRBV7-8,TGTGCCAGCAGCTTAGGTCTCAGTACCTACGAGCAGTACTTC,CASSLGLSTYEQYF
TRBD1,-,21,TRBJ1-2,TRBV18,TGTGCCAGCTCACCAGTCCCCCCCCTCTCTGTGGACAGGGGTCTTAACTATGGCTACACCTTC,CASSPVPPLSVDRGLNYGYTF
-,once,14,TRBJ2-1,TRBV5-4,TGTGCCAGCAGGTCCGAGATGGCTGAGAATGAGCAGTTCTTC,CASRSEMAENEQFF
-,-,15,TRBJ2-3,TRBV6-6,TGTGCCAGCAGTCCGGGGCCACTAATCACAGATACGCAGTATTTT,CASSPGPLITDTQYF
TRBD2,-,16,TRBJ2-2,TRBV15,TGTGCCACCAGCAGAGGGACTAGCCTAGACACCGGGGAGCTGTTTTTT,CATSRGTSLDTGELFF
-,-,15,TRBJ2-2,TRBV7-6,TGTGCCAGCAGACCCGGGACTTATAACACCGGGGAGCTGTTTTTT,CASRPGTYNTGELFF
-,once,14,TRBJ2-7,TRBV7-9,TGTGCCAGCAGCTTAGTTCTCCGGGACTACGAGCAGTACTTC,CASSLVLRDYEQYF
-,-,14,TRBJ2-1,TRBV11-2,TGTGCCAGCCTGAGGGCCGGCTCCTACAATGAGCAGTTCTTC,CASLRAGSYNEQFF
TRBD2,-,15,TRBJ2-7,TRBV5-1,TGCGCCAGCAGCTTGGTTAGCGGGAGTCCCTACGAGCAGTACTTC,CASSLVSGSPYEQYF
-,-,13,TRBJ1-5,TRBV7-2,TGTGCCAGCAGCTTAGTACAGAATCAGCCCCAGCATTTT,CASSLVQNQPQHF
-,few,13,TRBJ1-2,TRBV10-1,TGCGCCAGCAGTGAAACGGGGCTGTATGGCTACACCTTC,CASSETGLYGYTF
TRBD1,-,11,TRBJ1-2,TRBV29-1,TGCAGTGCAGGGGGGGTGTATGGCTACACCTTC,CSAGGVYGYTF
-,-,12,TRBJ2-3,TRBV11-3,TGTGCCAGCAGGGATACGGCCAATACGCAGTATTTT,CASRDTANTQYF
-,-,13,TRBJ2-3,TRBV10-3,TGTGCCATCAGTGAGAATGGGAAAGATACGCAGTATTTT,CAISENGKDTQYF
-,-,15,TRBJ1-1,TRBV6-1,TGTGCCAGCAGTGAAGCGGGGGCGGGGGGCACTGAAGCTTTCTTT,CASSEAGAGGTEAFF
TRBD1,-,15,TRBJ1-1,TRBV27,TGTGCCAGCACGCCGGACAGGGTGGTTGTCACTGAAGCTTTCTTT,CASTPDRVVVTEAFF
-,few,16,TRBJ2-4,TRBV5-4,TGTGCCAGCAGCTTGACAGGGACCGTAGCCAAAAACATTCAGTACTTC,CASSLTGTVAKNIQYF
-,-,15,TRBJ1-2,TRBV6-5,TGTGCCAGCAGTTACTCTGGCAGTTCTTTTTTTAGCTACACCTTC,CASSYSGSSFFSYTF
-,-,14,TRBJ2-5,TRBV7-2,TGTGCCAGCAGCCCGAGGTCCCTCCAAGAGACCCAGTACTTC,CASSPRSLQETQYF
TRBD1,-,14,TRBJ2-7,TRBV10-3,TGTGCCATCAGTGACAGGGGGAGCTCCTACGAGCAGTACTTC,CAISDRGSSYEQYF
-,-,18,TRBJ1-3,TRBV2,TGTGCCAGCAGTGAACGCTTGGGTCAGTGGGTCTCTGGAAACACCATATATTTT,CASSERLGQWVSGNTIYF
-,-,14,TRBJ1-1,TRBV6-5,TGTGCCAGCAGTTACGGGGGGCCGAACACTGAAGCTTTCTTT,CASSYGGPNTEAFF
-,-,14,TRBJ2-7,TRBV19,TGTGCCAGTAGTATAGGTCCGGGACCCTACGAGCAGTACTTC,CASSIGPGPYEQYF
TRBD1,-,12,TRBJ2-7,TRBV29-1,TGCAGCGTCAAGGGGGCGGTCTACGAGCAGTACTTC,CSVKGAVYEQYF
TRBD1,-,14,TRBJ1-2,TRBV6-6,TGTGCCAGCAGCCAGACAGGGGATAGCTATGGCTACACCTTC,CASSQTGDSYGYTF
TRBD2,-,16,TRBJ2-7,TRBV6-6,TGTGCCAGCAGTTACTTAGCTAGCGGGGGTACCTACGAGCAGTACTTC,CASSYLASGGTYEQYF
-,few,13,TRBJ1-2,TRBV27,TGTGCCAGCAGGACAGGTTCTAACTATGGCTACACCTTC,CASRTGSNYGYTF
-,-,18,TRBJ2-2,TRBV5-6,TGTGCCAGCAGCTCCCGCCGTCGGGACCCCTCTCCATCCGGGGAGCTGTTTTTT,CASSSRRRDPSPSGELFF
-,once,17,TRBJ2-2,TRBV21-1,TGTGCCAGCAGCCTGATCCCAGGGGGCGTGAACACCGGGGAGCTGTTTTTT,CASSLIPGGVNTGELFF
-,-,14,TRBJ2-7,TRBV19,TGTGCCAGTAGTATTACGCTGGGCCGAAACGAGCAGTACTTC,CASSITLGRNEQYF
-,-,13,TRBJ2-1,TRBV13,TGTGCCAGCAGCTTTGAGGGCAACAATGAGCAGTTCTTC,CASSFEGNNEQFF
-,-,18,TRBJ2-2,TRBV27,TGTGCCAGCAGTTTAATTCTGACGTTGGGGGCGAACACCGGGGAGCTGTTTTTT,CASSLILTLGANTGELFF
-,-,16,TRBJ2-7,TRBV7-6,TGTGCCAGCAGCTTAGACCAGGGGACCTCTACCTACGAGCAGTACTTC,CASSLDQGTSTYEQYF
-,-,15,TRBJ2-7,TRBV5-8,TGTGCCAGCAGCGCTCCTACTGGCGCGTCCTACGAGCAGTACTTC,CASSAPTGASYEQYF
TRBD1,many,14,TRBJ2-7,TRBV27,TGTGCCAGCAGTTCGGGACAGAACGCTTACGAGCAGTACTTC,CASSSGQNAYEQYF
TRBD2,-,15,TRBJ2-7,TRBV19,TGTGCCAGTAGTATATCGGCTAGCGGGTCTTACGAGCAGTACTTC,CASSISASGSYEQYF
TRBD2,-,15,TRBJ2-7,TRBV6-5,TGTGCCAGCAGTTACTCCACGACGGGAGGGGGCGAGCAGTACTTC,CASSYSTTGGGEQYF
-,-,15,TRBJ1-4,TRBV28,TGTGCCAGCAGTTTAGTGGGCAGGGGAGATGAAAAACTGTTTTTT,CASSLVGRGDEKLFF
-,once,16,TRBJ1-5,TRBV5-5,TGTGCCAGCAGCTTGGAGGGACACCGCATGCCAACGCCCCAGCATTTT,CASSLEGHRMPTPQHF
-,-,15,TRBJ1-1,TRBV5-1,TGCGCCAGCAGCTTGGTTGTCGGGTATGGATCTGAAGCTTTCTTT,CASSLVVGYGSEAFF